The 29 T cell receptor beta chains presented below share a single source sample, sequenced in a study of cytomegalovirus exposure and HLA in healthy donors. Primers: 60 Vbeta forward and 13 Jbeta reverse. The data were produced by immunoSEQ multiplex PCR, yet TCRdb's version contains in-frame clones alone and is incomplete. The data contain about 190,000 clones, around 67% of them singletons. Input material: PBMCs. Receptors were obtained from a woman in her twenties or thirties in good health and CMV-seropositive.

J is TRBJ1-1 and V is TRBV27; D perhaps matches TRBD1 (6 bases). In germline, CDR1 is MNHEY, CDR2 SMNVEV (reference sequence). Deletions cut 7 bases from V and 1 base from J, with 13 bases between. This CDR3 has 14 residues. In DNA, the CDR3 is TGTGCCAGCACCGGGACATTTTCGAACACTGAAGCTTTCTTT. Translation: CASTGTFSNTEAFF.

This chain links TRBV19 with TRBJ1-1, with TRBD1 as a possible D gene (5 bases). The CDR3 spans 13 residues. CDR1 is LNHDA and CDR2 is SQIVND in the germline V gene (reference sequence). The V end lost 6 bases, the J end lost 1 base, and 9 bases lay between the germline ends. For the CDR3, the DNA is TGTGCCAGTAGCGGACATACGAACACTGAAGCTTTCTTT. This translates into CASSGHTNTEAFF.

The chain is built from TRBV28 and TRBJ2-7, with D uncertain. The CDR3 spans 13 residues. The V end was cut by 6 bases, the J end by 2 bases, with 11 bases between. The germline V gene encodes CDR1 MDHEN and CDR2 SYDVKM. The CDR3 region is CASRPLVTYEQYF. The DNA for the CDR3 is TGTGCCAGCAGACCCCTAGTGACCTACGAGCAGTACTTC.

A remark on this clone: The same CDR3 arises from other DNA sequences in this sample as well. This sequence joins TRBV4-1 and TRBJ2-7, with TRBD2 matching 11 bases. V trimming: 4 bases; J trimming: 1 base; junction bases outside the gene matches: 3. The CDR3 is 15 amino acids. Germline V gene sequence: CDR1 MGHRA, CDR2 YSYEKL. The CDR3 nucleotides read TGCGCCAGCAGCCTGACTAGCGGGACGTCCTACGAGCAGTACTTC. Translation gives CASSLTSGTSYEQYF.

This clone was counted a single time. The identical CDR3 is also encoded by other nucleotide sequences in the sample. This sequence joins TRBV27 and TRBJ2-7; 11 bases fit TRBD2. The length of the CDR3 is 14 residues. Germline CDR1 MNHEY, CDR2 SMNVEV (reference sequence). Losses at the gene ends were 4 bases for V and 4 bases for J; bases not matched to a gene: 3. CDR3 sequence reads: CASSSGTSGYEQYF. CDR3 DNA: TGTGCCAGCAGTTCCGGGACTAGCGGTTACGAGCAGTACTTC.

Regarding this clone: At the DNA level, this CDR3 is encoded by other sequences in the same sample as well. CDR3 nucleotides: TGTGCCAGCAGTTTATCGACTAGCGGGAGGAGGAATGAGCAGTTCTTC. As protein: CASSLSTSGRRNEQFF. The V and J genes are TRBV28 and TRBJ2-1; 13 positions agree with TRBD2. Per germline, CDR1 MDHEN and CDR2 SYDVKM. Unmatched junction bases numbered 4, after V lost 1 base and J lost 7 bases. The CDR3 has 16 amino acids.

The CDR3 spells CASSYGVLAGGPAQYF. The CDR3 nucleotides read TGTGCCAGCAGCTATGGAGTGCTAGCGGGAGGGCCGGCGCAGTATTTT. This chain joins TRBV5-6 and TRBJ2-3, with 12 bases that match TRBD2. CDR3 length equals 16 residues. V dropped 3 bases and J dropped 10; count of bases not matched to a gene: 12. The germline CDR1 and CDR2 sequences are SGHDT and YYEEEE. The variable domain in full, with the rest retrieved from reference TRBV5-6 and TRBJ2-3, is DAGVTQSPTHLIKTRGQQVTLRCSPKSGHDTVSWYQQALGQGPQFIFQYYEEEERQRGNFPDRFSGHQFPNYSSELNVNALLLGDSALYLCASSYGVLAGGPAQYFGPGTRLTVL.

The chain has TRBV13 and TRBJ2-7; tentative D call: TRBD2 (5 bases). The V gene lost 10 bases and the J gene lost 7 bases, with 20 bases spanning the gap. CDR1 is PRHDT and CDR2 is FYEKMQ in the germline V gene (reference sequence). This CDR3 comprises 13 residues. Here the CDR3 reads CATAFRGYREQYF. In DNA form, the CDR3 reads TGTGCCACCGCCTTCCGGGGTTACCGGGAGCAGTACTTC.

The J gene is TRBJ2-1, the V gene TRBV27; 12 bases are shared with TRBD2. V lost 4 bases and J lost 5; bases outside the gene matches: 6. The CDR3 is 16 amino acids. Germline CDR1 MNHEY, CDR2 SMNVEV (reference sequence). The CDR3 region has the DNA TGTGCCAGCAGTTCGCTAGCGGGAGGGTCCCACAATGAGCAGTTCTTC. Translating it yields CASSSLAGGSHNEQFF.

The chain has TRBV19 and TRBJ1-1; 8 positions match TRBD1. This CDR3 region has 13 residues. J gave up 5 bases and V 7 bases, and 6 bases lay outside the gene matches. In germline, CDR1 is LNHDA, CDR2 SQIVND (reference sequence). In nucleotides, the CDR3 is TGTGCCAGTACTGTACAGGGGGGGACTGAAGCTTTCTTT. Amino acid sequence: CASTVQGGTEAFF.

This chain connects TRBV7-9 to TRBJ2-5, with 9 bases that match TRBD1. The V and J ends lost 7 bases and 5 bases, in that order; junction bases with no gene match: 8. This CDR3 region has 14 residues. CDR1 is SEHNR, CDR2 FQNEAQ, per germline (reference sequence). The DNA for the CDR3 is TGTGCCAGCAAAAGTACAGGGGGCTGGGAGACCCAGTACTTC. Translated, it gives CASKSTGGWETQYF.

The chain joins TRBV27 to TRBJ1-3; D call uncertain. Deletions cut 5 bases from V and 1 base from J, with 9 bases between. The CDR3 loop spans 14 amino acids. The V gene's germline CDR1 is MNHEY and CDR2 SMNVEV (reference sequence). This CDR3 is CASSRSDSGNTIYF. The CDR3 region has the DNA TGTGCCAGCAGTCGCAGCGATTCTGGAAACACCATATATTTT.

V usage is TRBV28 and J usage is TRBJ2-7; D might be TRBD2 (6 bases). From germline, CDR1 is MDHEN and CDR2 SYDVKM. The CDR3 is made up of 14 amino acids. The V end lost 2 bases, the J end lost 5 bases, and 13 bases lay between the germline ends. The CDR3 DNA sequence: TGTGCCAGCAGTTTAAGGAGGGGTCCCAACGAGCAGTACTTC. This codes for CASSLRRGPNEQYF.

In this sample, this clone turned up a few times. CDR3: CASSLPKDRGVSYEQYF. CDR3 DNA sequence: TGTGCCAGCAGCTTACCGAAAGACAGGGGAGTTTCCTACGAGCAGTACTTC. The V and J genes are TRBV7-9 and TRBJ2-7; 8 bases are a match to TRBD1. Looked up from germline, CDR1 is SEHNR and CDR2 is FQNEAQ (reference sequence). J lost 1 base, V lost 2 bases, and 10 bases had no gene match. The CDR3 is 17 amino acids.

The table lists this clone with a few counts. V usage is TRBV7-9 and J usage is TRBJ2-2; tentatively, D is TRBD2 (6 bases). In germline, CDR1 is SEHNR, CDR2 FQNEAQ (reference sequence). The CDR3 contains 15 residues. Trimming cost V 3 bases and J 1 base, with 9 bases left between them. This CDR3 reads CASSFAGGNTGELFF. In nucleotides, the CDR3 is TGTGCCAGCAGCTTCGCCGGGGGGAACACCGGGGAGCTGTTTTTT.

The rearrangement links TRBV11-2 to TRBJ2-3; D unclear. Deletions cut 0 bases from V and 4 bases from J, with 5 bases between. The CDR3 has 13 amino acids. The germline V gene encodes CDR1 SGHAT and CDR2 FQNNGV. In DNA, the CDR3 is TGTGCCAGCAGCTTAGATTATCCAGATACGCAGTATTTT. Its translation is CASSLDYPDTQYF.

V gene TRBV23-1 combines with J gene TRBJ1-1; 12 nucleotides align to TRBD1. TRBV23-1 is an ORF, with its function uncertain. The J segment lost 4 bases and the V segment lost 0 bases, leaving 9 bases of the junction unmatched. This CDR3 has 18 residues. The CDR3 sequence is CASSQSFGTGGEVTEAFF. The CDR3 nucleotides are TGCGCCAGCAGTCAATCGTTCGGGACAGGGGGCGAAGTCACTGAAGCTTTCTTT.

The V gene is TRBV2, the J gene TRBJ1-1, with D unresolved. Trimming cost V 6 bases and J 3 bases, with 14 bases left between them. The CDR3 length is 14 residues. CDR1 is SNHLY, CDR2 FYNNEI, per germline. The CDR3: CASRGDTFYTEAFF. The CDR3, as DNA: TGTGCCAGCAGGGGCGACACCTTTTACACTGAAGCTTTCTTT. The complete variable domain, with remaining parts taken from reference TRBV2 and TRBJ1-1, reads EPEVTQTPSHQVTQMGQEVILRCVPISNHLYFYWYRQILGQKVEFLVSFYNNEISEKSEIFDDQFSVERPDGSNFTLKIRSTKLEDSAMYFCASRGDTFYTEAFFGQGTRLTVV.

The chain employs TRBV10-1 and TRBJ2-1; TRBD2 matches at 13 bases. Germline V gives CDR1 WNHNN, CDR2 SYGVQD (reference sequence). The V gene end was trimmed by 6 bases and the J gene end by 0 bases; junction bases not matched to a gene: 5. This CDR3 contains 17 residues. This CDR3 is CASSAWTSGSSYNEQFF. The CDR3 nucleotides are TGCGCCAGCAGCGCTTGGACTAGCGGGAGCTCCTACAATGAGCAGTTCTTC.

V gene TRBV19 combines with J gene TRBJ1-1, with 7 bases matching TRBD1. Germline CDR1 LNHDA, CDR2 SQIVND (reference sequence). Trimming at V came to 1 base and at J to 7 bases, leaving 15 bases not matched to a gene. The CDR3 extends over 17 amino acids. The CDR3, as DNA: TGTGCCAGTAGTATAGGTCCCCTCGTGCAGGGGGGTAGTGAAGCTTTCTTT. Translating it yields CASSIGPLVQGGSEAFF.

The chain is built from TRBV6-1 and TRBJ2-7, with a possible D match to TRBD1 (6 bases). V shed 0 bases and J shed 5 bases, with 11 bases lying between them. This CDR3 region has 14 residues. Germline V lookup: CDR1 MNHNS, CDR2 SASEGT. CDR3 in DNA: TGTGCCAGCAGTGAAGCGGGTGGGGGCCACGAGCAGTACTTC. Encoded protein: CASSEAGGGHEQYF.

The chain employs TRBV27 and TRBJ2-2, with D possibly being TRBD1 (6 bases). The CDR3 has 15 amino acids. V shed 3 bases and J shed 4 bases, with 12 bases lying between them. Germline V gives CDR1 MNHEY, CDR2 SMNVEV (reference sequence). The CDR3 DNA is TGTGCCAGCAGTTTGGCAGGGGCGGGCACCGGGGAGCTGTTTTTT. Its protein product is CASSLAGAGTGELFF.

The V call is TRBV28, the J call TRBJ1-2, with D possibly TRBD1 on 6 matching bases. V lost 3 bases and J 7 bases, leaving 27 bases between the germline ends. Germline V lookup: CDR1 MDHEN, CDR2 SYDVKM. There are 18 residues in the CDR3. The CDR3 DNA is TGTGCCAGCAGTTTCAGATTCGATTACACAGGGTTTGAGGGTGGCTACACCTTC. It specifies CASSFRFDYTGFEGGYTF.

The chain joins TRBV27 to TRBJ2-2; D is ambiguous. The germline V gene has CDR1 MNHEY and CDR2 SMNVEV (reference sequence). The length of the CDR3 is 14 residues. Between the trimmed V and J ends, which lost 2 bases and 0 bases, there was a span of 4 bases. The CDR3 sequence: CASSLLSNTGELFF. The CDR3 coding sequence is TGTGCCAGCAGTTTACTTTCGAACACCGGGGAGCTGTTTTTT.

The rearrangement joins TRBV27 to TRBJ2-7; 11 bases fit TRBD2. Germline-derived CDR1 and CDR2 are MNHEY and SMNVEV (reference sequence). The CDR3 loop spans 14 amino acids. V gave up 1 base and J gave up 7 bases; unmatched junction bases: 3. The CDR3 region is CASSLLAGGSEQYF. CDR3 bases: TGTGCCAGCAGTTTATTAGCGGGAGGGAGTGAGCAGTACTTC.

The chain has TRBV7-9 and TRBJ1-1; 9 nucleotides line up with TRBD1. This CDR3 spans 15 amino acids. Germline CDR1 reads SEHNR; CDR2 reads FQNEAQ (reference sequence). J lost 5 bases, V lost 0 bases, and 4 bases had no gene match. The CDR3 DNA follows: TGTGCCAGCAGCTTAGCACAGGGGGCAGCGACTGAAGCTTTCTTT. It translates to CASSLAQGAATEAFF.

In its sample, this clone was seen once. The CDR3 sequence: CASSSVRGAGGLEQFF. The DNA for the CDR3 is TGTGCCAGTAGTAGCGTCAGGGGCGCGGGGGGGCTTGAGCAGTTCTTC. V gene TRBV19 combines with J gene TRBJ2-1; 9 nucleotides align to TRBD2. After removal of 4 bases from V and 9 bases from J, the junction contained 13 bases not matched to a gene. Germline CDR1 LNHDA, CDR2 SQIVND (reference sequence). CDR3 length: 16 residues.

J is TRBJ2-4 and V is TRBV28; D possibly corresponds to TRBD1 (5 bases). Germline CDR1 reads MDHEN; CDR2 reads SYDVKM. The germline V and J ends were trimmed by 3 bases and 8 bases, with 14 bases remaining between them. The CDR3 is 14 residues long. The CDR3 loop reads CASSFYAGRYIQYF. The CDR3 DNA sequence: TGTGCCAGCAGTTTTTACGCAGGGCGGTACATTCAGTACTTC.

This clone has a single count. This sequence joins TRBV28 and TRBJ1-3; no clear D. V lost 7 bases and J lost 12, with 16 bases in between. This CDR3 is built from 12 residues. Germline loops: CDR1 MDHEN, CDR2 SYDVKM. CDR3 bases: TGTGCCAGCACCACTGACACGAGAGACATATATTTT. This encodes CASTTDTRDIYF.